These T cell receptor beta chains were read from a single sample in a study of T cell changes during pregnancy in multiple sclerosis. Produced via immunoSEQ multiplex PCR; TCRdb's table is partial and in-frame only. This sample has approximately 41,000 clones; 89% occur once, and the top ten carry 0.95% to 1.5%. Sequencing was performed on CD4+ T cells from peripheral blood mononuclear cells, taken in the first trimester of pregnancy. These TCRs come from a female donor with multiple sclerosis, enrolled in a pregnancy study. Each CDR3 is given with its conserved first and last residue. D genes are given only for firm matches. A row's size may be missing; if present it is once, few, many or a size class.

d_call clone_size j_call v_call cdr3_nt cdr3_aa
TRBD2 . TRBJ2-1 TRBV9 TGTGCCAGCAGCGTCTCCTCTAGCGGGAGGATTGAGCAGTTCTTC CASSVSSSGRIEQFF
TRBD2 . TRBJ2-5 TRBV2 TGTGCCAGCAACCGGGAGGGCCTCCCAGGAGAGACCCAGTACTTC CASNREGLPGETQYF
TRBD1 . TRBJ1-4 TRBV19 TGTGCCAGTAGTACTCCAGGGGGCGATCAGGATGAAAAACTGTTTTTT CASSTPGGDQDEKLFF
. . TRBJ2-2 TRBV4-3 TGCGCCAGCAGCCCAGGGGCCAGGAACACCGGGGAGCTGTTTTTT CASSPGARNTGELFF
TRBD1 few TRBJ1-2 TRBV19 TGTGCCAGCGGGCCATACGGGACAGGTGAGGAGTATGGCTACACCTTC CASGPYGTGEEYGYTF
TRBD2 . TRBJ2-2 TRBV10-1 TGCGCCAGCAGTGCAACTAGCGGGGGAACCGGGGAGCTGTTTTTT CASSATSGGTGELFF
. once TRBJ1-5 TRBV5-1 TGCGCCAGCAGCTTGGCGCCAGGCTACAATCAGCCCCAGCATTTT CASSLAPGYNQPQHF
. . TRBJ2-4 TRBV11-1 TGTGCCAGCGGAGCAGGGGACCTAGCCAAAAACATTCAGTACTTC CASGAGDLAKNIQYF
. . TRBJ2-7 TRBV29-1 TGCAGCGTTTCGAGCGGGTCCTACGAGCAGTACTTC CSVSSGSYEQYF
. . TRBJ2-7 TRBV18 TGTGCCAGCTCACCGGAACAGATTTACGAGCAGTACTTC CASSPEQIYEQYF
. . TRBJ1-1 TRBV12-5 TGTGCTACCATCCAGGGGAACACTGAAGCTTTCTTT CATIQGNTEAFF
TRBD2 . TRBJ2-3 TRBV4-3 TGCGCCAGCAGCCAAGAAACTAGCGGGAGATCAGATACGCAGTATTTT CASSQETSGRSDTQYF
. . TRBJ1-5 TRBV6-1 TGTGCCAGCACTCTAACAGGGCCACATCAGCCCCAGCATTTT CASTLTGPHQPQHF
. . TRBJ1-1 TRBV5-5 TGTGCCAGCAGCTTTCGGGGGGGCTCGAACACTGAAGCTTTCTTT CASSFRGGSNTEAFF
TRBD1 . TRBJ2-1 TRBV5-1 TGCGCCAGCAGCTTGGGGGGAATGGTCACAGGGGATGAGCAGTTCTTC CASSLGGMVTGDEQFF
TRBD1 . TRBJ2-3 TRBV4-2 TGTGCCAGCAGCCAAGAGACTGGGACAGAGAGCACAGATACGCAGTATTTT CASSQETGTESTDTQYF
TRBD2 . TRBJ2-2 TRBV5-5 TGTGCCAGCAGAACCAGCGGGAGGGCCTTGGCCGGGGAGCTGTTTTTT CASRTSGRALAGELFF
TRBD2 . TRBJ2-7 TRBV6-1 TGTGCCAGCTCGTGGACTAGGGGACCTTACGAGCAGTACTTC CASSWTRGPYEQYF
. . TRBJ2-7 TRBV9 TGTGCCAGCAGCGTAGGTGGGAGGGGGGCCGAGCAGTACTTC CASSVGGRGAEQYF
TRBD2 . TRBJ2-7 TRBV4-1 TGCGCCAGCAGCCAAGACGCTTCAAGCGGGGGTGTCTACGAGCAGTACTTC CASSQDASSGGVYEQYF
. . TRBJ2-1 TRBV4-3 TGCGCCAGCAGCCACCGACAGCCCTACAATGAGCAGTTCTTC CASSHRQPYNEQFF
. . TRBJ1-2 TRBV11-2 TGTGCCAGCAGCTTAGCGAGTGGCGGCTATAACTATGGCTACACCTTC CASSLASGGYNYGYTF
. . TRBJ1-5 TRBV5-6 TGTGCCAGCAGCTTGGTAAGGGGAGGAGGCAATCAGCCCCAGCATTTT CASSLVRGGGNQPQHF
TRBD1 . TRBJ1-2 TRBV7-2 TGTGCCAGCAGCCCGAGACAGGGGGCAGGTGGCTACACCTTC CASSPRQGAGGYTF
TRBD2 once TRBJ2-1 TRBV5-4 TGTGCCAGCAGCTTTTCGCCGGGAGGTTCCTACAATGAGCAGTTCTTC CASSFSPGGSYNEQFF
TRBD2 . TRBJ2-5 TRBV19 TGTGCCAGTAGTACAAAACTAGCGGGAGAAGAGACCCAGTACTTC CASSTKLAGEETQYF
TRBD1 . TRBJ2-5 TRBV7-2 TGTGCCAGCAGCCCCACAGGGACAGGGGGGGAGACCCAGTACTTC CASSPTGTGGETQYF
. . TRBJ2-7 TRBV18 TGTGCCAGCTCACCACTCGAGACCTACGAGCAGTACTTC CASSPLETYEQYF
TRBD1 . TRBJ2-4 TRBV2 TGTGCCAGCATAGGGGGACAGGGGATTTCGAACATTCAGTACTTC CASIGGQGISNIQYF
TRBD2 . TRBJ2-5 TRBV9 TGTGCCAGCAGCGTGGACGGGGGGGCGGAGACCCAGTACTTC CASSVDGGAETQYF
. . TRBJ1-2 TRBV6-5 TGTGCCAGCAGTTACGTGTCGGGGGGCTATGGCTACACCTTC CASSYVSGGYGYTF
TRBD1 . TRBJ2-5 TRBV7-9 TGTGCCAGCAGCTTAGGGAGTGGGTTACAGGGGCAAGGGACCCAGTACTTC CASSLGSGLQGQGTQYF
TRBD1 . TRBJ1-1 TRBV6-5 TGTGCCAGCAGTTACTCCCAGGCAGGGGGAGCTTTCTTT CASSYSQAGGAFF
TRBD1 . TRBJ1-3 TRBV5-5 TGTGCCAGCAGCAGAGGGACAGGGGTATCCTCTGGAAACACCATATATTTT CASSRGTGVSSGNTIYF
. . TRBJ2-5 TRBV14 TGTGCCAGCAGCCGACTGAGACAGAAAGAGACCCAGTACTTC CASSRLRQKETQYF
TRBD2 . TRBJ2-7 TRBV5-5 TGTGCCAGCAGCCCTTACCTAGCGGGAGATACCTACGAGCAGTACTTC CASSPYLAGDTYEQYF